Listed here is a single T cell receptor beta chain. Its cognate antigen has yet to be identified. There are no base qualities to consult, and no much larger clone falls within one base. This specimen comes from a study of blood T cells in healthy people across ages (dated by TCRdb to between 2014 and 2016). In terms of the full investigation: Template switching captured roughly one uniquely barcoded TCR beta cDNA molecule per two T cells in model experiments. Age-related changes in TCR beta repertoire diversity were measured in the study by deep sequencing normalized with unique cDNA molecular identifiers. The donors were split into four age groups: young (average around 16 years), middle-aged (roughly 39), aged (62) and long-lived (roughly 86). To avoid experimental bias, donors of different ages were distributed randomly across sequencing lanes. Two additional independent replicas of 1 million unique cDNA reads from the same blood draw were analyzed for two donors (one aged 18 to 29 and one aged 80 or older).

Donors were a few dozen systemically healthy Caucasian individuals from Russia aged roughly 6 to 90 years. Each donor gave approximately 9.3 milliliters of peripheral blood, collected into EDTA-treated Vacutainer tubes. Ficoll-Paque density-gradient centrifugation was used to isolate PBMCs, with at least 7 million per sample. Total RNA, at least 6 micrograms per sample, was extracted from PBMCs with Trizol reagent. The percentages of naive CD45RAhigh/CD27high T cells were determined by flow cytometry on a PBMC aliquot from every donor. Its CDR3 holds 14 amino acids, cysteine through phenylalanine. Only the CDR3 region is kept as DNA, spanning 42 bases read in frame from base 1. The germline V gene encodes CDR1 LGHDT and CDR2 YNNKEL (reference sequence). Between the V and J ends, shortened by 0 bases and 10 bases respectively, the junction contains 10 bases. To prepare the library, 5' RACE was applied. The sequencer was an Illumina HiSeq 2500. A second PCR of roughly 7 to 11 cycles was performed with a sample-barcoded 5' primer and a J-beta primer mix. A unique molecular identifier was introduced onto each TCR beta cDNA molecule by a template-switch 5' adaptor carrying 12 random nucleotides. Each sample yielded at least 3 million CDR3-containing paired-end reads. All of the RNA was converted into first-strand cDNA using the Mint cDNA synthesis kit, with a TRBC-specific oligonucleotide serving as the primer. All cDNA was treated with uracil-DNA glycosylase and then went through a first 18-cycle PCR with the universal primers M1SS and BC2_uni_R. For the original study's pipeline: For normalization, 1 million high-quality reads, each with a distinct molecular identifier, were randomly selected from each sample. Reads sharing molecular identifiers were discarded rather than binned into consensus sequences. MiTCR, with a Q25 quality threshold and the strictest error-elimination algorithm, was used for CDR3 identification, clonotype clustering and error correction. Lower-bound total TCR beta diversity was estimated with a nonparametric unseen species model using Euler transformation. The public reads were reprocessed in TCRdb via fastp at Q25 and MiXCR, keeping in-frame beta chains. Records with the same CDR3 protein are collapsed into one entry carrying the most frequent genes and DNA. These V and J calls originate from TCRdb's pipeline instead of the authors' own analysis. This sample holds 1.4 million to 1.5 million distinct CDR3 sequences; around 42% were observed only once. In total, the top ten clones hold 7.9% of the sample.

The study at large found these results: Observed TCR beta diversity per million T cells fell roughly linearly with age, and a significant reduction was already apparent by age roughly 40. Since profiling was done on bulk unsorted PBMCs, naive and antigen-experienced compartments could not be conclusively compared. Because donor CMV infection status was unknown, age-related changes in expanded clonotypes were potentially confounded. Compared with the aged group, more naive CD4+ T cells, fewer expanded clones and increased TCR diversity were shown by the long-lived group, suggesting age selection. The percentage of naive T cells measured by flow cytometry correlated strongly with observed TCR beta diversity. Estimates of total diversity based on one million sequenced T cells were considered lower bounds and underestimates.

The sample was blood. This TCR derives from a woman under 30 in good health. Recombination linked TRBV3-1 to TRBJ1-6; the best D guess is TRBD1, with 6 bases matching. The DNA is TGTGCCAGCAGCCAAGAGGAGGGGGGATCACCCCTCCACTTT. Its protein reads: CASSQEEGGSPLHF.